This section outlines one TCR beta chain sequence together with its context. PCR involved 60 Vbeta and 13 Jbeta primers. Measured with immunoSEQ multiplex PCR; TCRdb has only the in-frame clones, and not every one. This sample has about 160,000 clones, with 75% to 90% found just once. These data originate in a study of cytomegalovirus exposure and HLA in healthy donors. What was sequenced was PBMCs. The sequence derives from a woman in her late teens or twenties in good health and CMV-seronegative.

CDR3 DNA: TGTGCCAGCAGTAAAGGACTAGCGGGGGGCAACACCGGGGAGCTGTTTTTT. It codes for CASSKGLAGGNTGELFF. V is TRBV7-7 and J is TRBJ2-2, with 14 nucleotides matching TRBD2. With V trimmed by 6 bases and J by 2 bases, 5 bases remained unmatched. The CDR3 is 17 amino acids. CDR1 SSHAT and CDR2 FNYEAQ come from the germline V gene (reference sequence).